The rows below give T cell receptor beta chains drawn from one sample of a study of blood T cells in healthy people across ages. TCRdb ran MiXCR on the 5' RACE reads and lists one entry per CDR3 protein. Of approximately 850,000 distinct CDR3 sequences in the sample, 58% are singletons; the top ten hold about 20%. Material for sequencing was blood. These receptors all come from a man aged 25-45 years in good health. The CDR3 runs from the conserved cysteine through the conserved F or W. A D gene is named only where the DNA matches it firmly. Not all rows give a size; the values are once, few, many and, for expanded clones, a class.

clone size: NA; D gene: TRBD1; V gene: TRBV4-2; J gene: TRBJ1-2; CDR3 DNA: TGTGCCAGCAGCCAAGACAGGGGGCCCGAGTGGGGCTACACCTTC; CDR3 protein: CASSQDRGPEWGYTF
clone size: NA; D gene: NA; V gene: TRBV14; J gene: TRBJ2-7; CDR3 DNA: TGTGCCAGCAGCCGCTCAACCTACGAGCAGTACTTC; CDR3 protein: CASSRSTYEQYF
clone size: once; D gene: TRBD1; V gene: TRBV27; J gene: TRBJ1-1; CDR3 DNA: TGTGCCAGCAGCCCAAGGACAGGGGAGACTGAAGCTTTCTTT; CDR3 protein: CASSPRTGETEAFF
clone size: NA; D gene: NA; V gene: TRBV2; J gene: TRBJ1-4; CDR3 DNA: TGTGCCAGCAGTGAAATCACAGTTTTTGAAAAACTGTTTTTT; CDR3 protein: CASSEITVFEKLFF
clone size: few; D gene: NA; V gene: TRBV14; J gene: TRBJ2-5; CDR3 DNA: TGTGCTAGCAGCCAAGTAGTAGGGGAGACCCAGTACTTC; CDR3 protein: CASSQVVGETQYF
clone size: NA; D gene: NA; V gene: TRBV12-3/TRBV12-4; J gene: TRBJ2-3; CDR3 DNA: TGTGCCAGCAGCTCTCCACTGAGGGGTATTGGCTCGCCCACCACAGATACGCAGTATTTT; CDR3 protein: CASSSPLRGIGSPTTDTQYF
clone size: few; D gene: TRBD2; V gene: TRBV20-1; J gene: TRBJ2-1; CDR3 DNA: TGCAGCATCGAGTCTAGCGGACCTGGGGGGTTGAATGAGCAGTTCTTC; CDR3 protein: CSIESSGPGGLNEQFF
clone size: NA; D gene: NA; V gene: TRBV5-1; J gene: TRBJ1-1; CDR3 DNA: TGCGCCAGCAGCTTAGGGAAATTGAGCACTGAAGCTTTCTTT; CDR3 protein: CASSLGKLSTEAFF
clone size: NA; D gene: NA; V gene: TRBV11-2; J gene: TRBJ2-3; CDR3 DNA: TGTGCCAGCAGCACCCCCGGCACAGATACGCAGTATTTT; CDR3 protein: CASSTPGTDTQYF
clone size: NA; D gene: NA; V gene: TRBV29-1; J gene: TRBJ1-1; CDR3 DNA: TGCAGCGTTGGTCCCCCTCGAACCCTATACACTGAAGCTTTCTTT; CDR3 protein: CSVGPPRTLYTEAFF
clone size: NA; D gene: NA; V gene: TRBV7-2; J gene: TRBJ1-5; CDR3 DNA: TGTGCCAGCAGCTTAGTCACGAATCAGCCCCAGCATTTT; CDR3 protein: CASSLVTNQPQHF
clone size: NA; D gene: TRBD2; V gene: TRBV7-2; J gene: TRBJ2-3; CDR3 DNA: TGTGCCAGCAGCTTACGGACTAGCGTAGGGTTGGGGACAGATACGCAGTATTTT; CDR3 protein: CASSLRTSVGLGTDTQYF
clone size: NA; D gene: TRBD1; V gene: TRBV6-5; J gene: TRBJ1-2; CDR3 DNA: TGTGCCAGCAGTTCCACAACCGGACAGGGGAGACGTGGCTACACCTTC; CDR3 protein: CASSSTTGQGRRGYTF
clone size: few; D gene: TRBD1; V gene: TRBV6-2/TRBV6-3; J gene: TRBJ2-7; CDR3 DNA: TGTGCCAGCTCTCCGACAGGGATGTCCTACGAGCAGTACTTC; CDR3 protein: CASSPTGMSYEQYF
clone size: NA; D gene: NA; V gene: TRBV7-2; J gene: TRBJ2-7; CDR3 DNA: TGTGCCAGCAGTCCAGCACCGGGACCCTACGAGCAGTACTTC; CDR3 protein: CASSPAPGPYEQYF
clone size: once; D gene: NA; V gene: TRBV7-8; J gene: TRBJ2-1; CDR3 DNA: TGTGCCAGCAGCTTAGCGTACAACTACAATGAGCAGTTCTTC; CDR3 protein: CASSLAYNYNEQFF
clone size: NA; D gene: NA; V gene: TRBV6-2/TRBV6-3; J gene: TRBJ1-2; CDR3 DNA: TGTGCCAGCAGTTCAGTTCTTCAATTATTGACAGAGACCTATGGCTACACCTTC; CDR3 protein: CASSSVLQLLTETYGYTF
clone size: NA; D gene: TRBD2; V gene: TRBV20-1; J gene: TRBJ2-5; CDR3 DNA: TGCACTAGCGGTAGGAGGATGAGAGAGACCCAGTACTTC; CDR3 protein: CTSGRRMRETQYF
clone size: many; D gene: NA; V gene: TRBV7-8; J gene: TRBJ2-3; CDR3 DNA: TGTGCCAGCAGCTTAGAGTCCCGAGATACGCAGTATTTT; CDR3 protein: CASSLESRDTQYF
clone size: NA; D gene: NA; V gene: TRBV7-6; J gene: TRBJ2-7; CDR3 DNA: TGTGCCAGCAGCGAAGCCCTATACCCAACCAGCCTCGGACTCTACGAGCAGTACTTC; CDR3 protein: CASSEALYPTSLGLYEQYF
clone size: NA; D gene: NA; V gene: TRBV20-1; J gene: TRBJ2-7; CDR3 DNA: TGCAGTGCTATTAAAGCGGCTGGGGTCGAGCAGTACTTC; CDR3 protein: CSAIKAAGVEQYF
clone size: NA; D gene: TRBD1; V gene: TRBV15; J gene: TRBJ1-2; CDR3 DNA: TGTGCCACCAGCAGACTAGACAGGGGCGGTAATGGCTACACCTTC; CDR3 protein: CATSRLDRGGNGYTF
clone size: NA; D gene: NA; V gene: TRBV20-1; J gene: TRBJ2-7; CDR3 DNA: TGCAGTGCTTTTAACCCCGAGACAGATAGCTACGAGCAGTACTTC; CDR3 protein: CSAFNPETDSYEQYF
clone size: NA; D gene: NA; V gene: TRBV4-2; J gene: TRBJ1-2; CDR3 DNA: TGTGCCAGCAGCCAAGCTCGAGATTATGGCTACACCTTC; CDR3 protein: CASSQARDYGYTF
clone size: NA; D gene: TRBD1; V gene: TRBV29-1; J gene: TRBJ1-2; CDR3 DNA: TGCAGCGTTGTAGGACAGGGCTACTATGGCTACACCTTC; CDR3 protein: CSVVGQGYYGYTF
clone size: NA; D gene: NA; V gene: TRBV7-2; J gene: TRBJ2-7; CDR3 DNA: TGTGCCAGCAGCGCACTGGGACTCTCGAGCTCCTACGAGCAGTACTTC; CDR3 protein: CASSALGLSSSYEQYF
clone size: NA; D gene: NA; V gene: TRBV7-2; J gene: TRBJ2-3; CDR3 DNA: TGTGCCAGCAGCCCAAATCTCTGGACAGATACGCAGTATTTT; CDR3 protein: CASSPNLWTDTQYF
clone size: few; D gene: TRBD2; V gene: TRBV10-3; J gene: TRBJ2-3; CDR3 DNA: TGTGCCAACAGCGGGGGACGCACAGATACGCAGTATTTT; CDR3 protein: CANSGGRTDTQYF